This TCR beta chain was identified in a study of PD-1 blockade in mismatch repair-deficient tumors. About the study: All were previously treated, progressing patients with over 9 mismatch repair-deficient cancer types.

Losses at the gene ends were 4 bases for V and 7 bases for J; bases not matched to a gene: 14. This CDR3 is built from 16 residues. From germline, CDR1 is SGHDT and CDR2 YYEEEE. Only in-frame clones appear in the TCRdb table, and some are missing; sequencing was by immunoSEQ multiplex PCR. The sample contains about 40,000 clones, around 83% of which appear only once. Of note for this clone: No antigen is known for it.

Regarding the study as a whole: Tumor-resident clones, often undetectable pretreatment in blood, expanded then contracted after pembrolizumab.

Sequencing was performed on peripheral blood, taken roughly 75 weeks after starting pembrolizumab. The clonotype comes from an adult with mismatch repair-deficient cancer. This chain connects TRBV5-6 to TRBJ1-5; 7 bases map to TRBD1. CDR3 region: CASSRRQGPIDQPQHF. CDR3 DNA: TGTGCCAGCAGCCGTCGACAGGGCCCCATTGACCAGCCCCAGCATTTT.